The 2 T cell receptor beta chains reported below all come from one sample, sequenced in a study of cytomegalovirus exposure and HLA in healthy donors (dated by TCRdb to the late 2010s). The library was made by the immunoSEQ multiplex PCR assay. A mixture of 60 forward primers for TCR Vbeta segments and 13 reverse primers for TCR Jbeta segments was used in the multiplex PCR. The table comes from immuneACCESS by way of TCRdb, which keeps in-frame sequences with V and J called. Part of the clones is missing from these tables; in studies checked, under half for an unresolved V gene and the rest for unknown reasons. Recorded for this sample are approximately 170,000 clones; 60% to 80% of them occurred a single time. The biggest ten clones account for over 4.5% of the sample. The source material was PBMCs. The receptors stem from a male donor in good health and CMV-seronegative.

This clone has a handful of counts. The same CDR3 can be traced to other DNA sequences in this sample. The chain has TRBV19 and TRBJ1-1; weak D call: TRBD1 (5 bases). The V and J ends lost 3 bases and 5 bases respectively, with 13 bases between them. The CDR3 loop spans 14 amino acids. Germline V gives CDR1 LNHDA, CDR2 SQIVND (reference sequence). The chain's CDR3 is CASSIGGGSTEAFF. Here the CDR3 DNA reads TGTGCCAGTAGTATCGGGGGAGGGAGTACTGAAGCTTTCTTT.

The rearrangement links TRBV29-1 to TRBJ2-5, with D perhaps TRBD1 (5 bases). The germline gives CDR1 SQVTM, CDR2 ANQGSEA. The CDR3 is made up of 17 amino acids. V was shortened by 4 bases and J by 5 bases, with 26 bases between the two germline ends. The CDR3 sequence is CSVVSGQGTYPFETQYF. The CDR3, as DNA: TGCAGCGTTGTATCTGGGCAGGGAACCTATCCCTTCGAGACCCAGTACTTC.